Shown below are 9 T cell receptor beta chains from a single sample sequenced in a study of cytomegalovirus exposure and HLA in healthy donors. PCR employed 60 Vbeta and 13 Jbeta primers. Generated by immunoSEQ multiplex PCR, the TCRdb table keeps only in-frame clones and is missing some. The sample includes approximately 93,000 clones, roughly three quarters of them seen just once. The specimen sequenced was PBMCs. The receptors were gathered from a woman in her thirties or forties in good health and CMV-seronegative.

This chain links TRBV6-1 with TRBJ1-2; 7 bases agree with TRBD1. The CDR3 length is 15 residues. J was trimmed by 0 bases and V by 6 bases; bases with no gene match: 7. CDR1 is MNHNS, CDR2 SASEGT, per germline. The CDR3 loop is CASSFGQEANYGYTF. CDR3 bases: TGTGCCAGCAGCTTCGGACAGGAAGCTAACTATGGCTACACCTTC.

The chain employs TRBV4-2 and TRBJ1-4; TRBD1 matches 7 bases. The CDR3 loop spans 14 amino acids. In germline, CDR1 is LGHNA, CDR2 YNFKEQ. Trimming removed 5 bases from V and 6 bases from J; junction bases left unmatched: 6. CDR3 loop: CASSLQGGDEKLFF. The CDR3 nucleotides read TGTGCCAGCAGCTTACAAGGGGGCGATGAAAAACTGTTTTTT.

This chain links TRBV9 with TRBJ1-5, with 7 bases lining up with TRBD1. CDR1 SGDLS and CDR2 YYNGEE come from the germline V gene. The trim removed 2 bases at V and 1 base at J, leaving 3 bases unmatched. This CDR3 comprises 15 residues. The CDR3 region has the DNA TGTGCCAGCAGCGTCGAGGGGGCGAGCAATCAGCCCCAGCATTTT. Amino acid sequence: CASSVEGASNQPQHF.

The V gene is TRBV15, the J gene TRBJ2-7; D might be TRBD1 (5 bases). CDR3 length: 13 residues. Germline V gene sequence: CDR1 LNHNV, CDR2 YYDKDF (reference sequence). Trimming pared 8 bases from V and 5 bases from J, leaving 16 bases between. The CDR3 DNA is TGTGCCACCCGGAAATTAGGGGAAAACGAGCAGTACTTC. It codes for CATRKLGENEQYF.

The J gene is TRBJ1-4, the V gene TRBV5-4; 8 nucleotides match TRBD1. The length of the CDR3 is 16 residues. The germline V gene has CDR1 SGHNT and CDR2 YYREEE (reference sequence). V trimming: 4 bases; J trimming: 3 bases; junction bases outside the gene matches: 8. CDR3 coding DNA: TGTGCCAGCAGCCGACAGGGGCGGGGAGCTAATGAAAAACTGTTTTTT. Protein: CASSRQGRGANEKLFF.

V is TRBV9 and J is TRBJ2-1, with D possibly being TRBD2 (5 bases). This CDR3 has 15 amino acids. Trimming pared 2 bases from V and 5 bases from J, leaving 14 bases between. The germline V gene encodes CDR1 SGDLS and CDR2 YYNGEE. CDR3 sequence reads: CASSVGGLGNNEQFF. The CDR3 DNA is TGTGCCAGCAGCGTCGGAGGTCTAGGAAACAATGAGCAGTTCTTC.

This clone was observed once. CDR3 protein: CASRRGPGTDTQYF. For the CDR3, the DNA is TGTGCCAGCCGCAGGGGCCCGGGGACAGATACGCAGTATTTT. The chain couples TRBV2 to TRBJ2-3; D is perhaps TRBD1 (6 bases). CDR3 size: 14 residues. Deletions cut 8 bases from V and 3 bases from J, with 15 bases between. In germline, CDR1 is SNHLY, CDR2 FYNNEI.

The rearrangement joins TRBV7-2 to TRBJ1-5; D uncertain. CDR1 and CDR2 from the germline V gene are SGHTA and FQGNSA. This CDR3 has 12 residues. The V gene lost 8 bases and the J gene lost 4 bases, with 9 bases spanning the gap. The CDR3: CASGLGNQPQHF. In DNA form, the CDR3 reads TGTGCCAGCGGACTGGGGAATCAGCCCCAGCATTTT.

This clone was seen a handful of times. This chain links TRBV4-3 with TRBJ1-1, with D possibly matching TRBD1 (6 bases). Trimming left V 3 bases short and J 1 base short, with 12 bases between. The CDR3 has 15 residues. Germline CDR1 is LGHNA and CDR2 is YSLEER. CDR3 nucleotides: TGCGCCAGCAGCCATCTCTGGACAGAGAACACTGAAGCTTTCTTT. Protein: CASSHLWTENTEAFF.